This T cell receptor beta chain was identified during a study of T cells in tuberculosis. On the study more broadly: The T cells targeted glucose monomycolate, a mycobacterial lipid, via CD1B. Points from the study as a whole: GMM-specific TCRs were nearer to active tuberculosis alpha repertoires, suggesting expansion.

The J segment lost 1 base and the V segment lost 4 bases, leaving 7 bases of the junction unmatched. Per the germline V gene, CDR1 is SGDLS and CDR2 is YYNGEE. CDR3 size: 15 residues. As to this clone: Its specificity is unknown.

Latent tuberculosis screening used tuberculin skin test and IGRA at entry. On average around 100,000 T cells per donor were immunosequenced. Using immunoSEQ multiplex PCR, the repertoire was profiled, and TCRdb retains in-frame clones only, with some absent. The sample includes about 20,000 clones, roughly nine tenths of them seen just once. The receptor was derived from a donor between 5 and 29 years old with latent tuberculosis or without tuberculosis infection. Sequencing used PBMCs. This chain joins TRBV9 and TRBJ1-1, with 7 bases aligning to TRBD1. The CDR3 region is CASSLTGETNTEAFF. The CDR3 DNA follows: TGTGCCAGCAGCCTTACAGGGGAGACGAACACTGAAGCTTTCTTT.